These 6 T cell receptor beta chains share one sample of origin, sequenced in a study of OX40 agonist ivuxolimab in advanced cancers. Library preparation was by the immunoSEQ multiplex PCR assay. Not all clones reach the TCRdb copy of this immuneACCESS table, which keeps in-frame sequences only. Checked studies attribute under half of the gap to unresolved V genes and leave the rest unexplained. The sample table shows about 45,000 clones, and about 95% are seen once. The ten largest clones take up around 10% of the sample. The sample in question was CD4+ or CD8+ T cells sorted from blood, obtained in a trial of the OX40 agonist ivuxolimab. Receptor source: an adult with an advanced solid tumor such as melanoma, head and neck, liver or kidney cancer.

This clone came up once. The rearrangement uses TRBV2 and TRBJ2-7; D unclear. The V end lost 3 bases, the J end lost 3 bases, and 15 bases lay between the germline ends. This CDR3 spans 15 amino acids. Germline assignment: CDR1 SNHLY and CDR2 FYNNEI. The CDR3 is CASSDGGRVDYEQYF. The CDR3 DNA reads as TGTGCCAGCAGTGACGGCGGAAGGGTCGACTACGAGCAGTACTTC.

This clone was seen a single time. V usage is TRBV29-1 and J usage is TRBJ2-3; D is possibly TRBD1 (6 bases). CDR3 size: 15 residues. The ends were cut back, 2 bases at V and 0 bases at J, with 12 bases in the middle. Germline V gene lookup returns CDR1 SQVTM and CDR2 ANQGSEA. The CDR3 region is CSVETGRFSTDTQYF. CDR3 coding DNA: TGCAGCGTTGAAACAGGGCGTTTTAGCACAGATACGCAGTATTTT.

V gene TRBV9 combines with J gene TRBJ2-5; D gene unclear. Germline loops: CDR1 SGDLS, CDR2 YYNGEE. This CDR3 is 13 amino acids long. V shed 4 bases and J shed 4 bases, with 11 bases lying between them. CDR3 in amino acids: CASSPYGTETQYF. The CDR3 bases are TGTGCCAGCAGCCCGTACGGCACAGAGACCCAGTACTTC.

This chain connects TRBV27 to TRBJ2-1, with 8 bases lining up with TRBD2. The germline gives CDR1 MNHEY, CDR2 SMNVEV (reference sequence). Unmatched junction bases numbered 4, after V lost 2 bases and J lost 4 bases. The CDR3 is 15 residues long. This chain's CDR3 is CASSLIAGRYNEQFF. The CDR3 DNA follows: TGTGCCAGCAGTTTAATAGCGGGGAGATACAATGAGCAGTTCTTC.

The chain employs TRBV2 and TRBJ1-5; no reliable D call. CDR1 is SNHLY, CDR2 FYNNEI, per germline. The CDR3 sequence is 19 residues long. V was shortened by 3 bases and J by 0 bases, with 21 bases between the two germline ends. The CDR3 DNA is TGTGCCAGCAGTGACGACCTGTTGCCACTAACCTATAGCAATCAGCCCCAGCATTTT. Translating it yields CASSDDLLPLTYSNQPQHF.

V is TRBV4-2 and J is TRBJ2-2, with D maybe TRBD2 (6 bases). There are 15 residues in the CDR3. V lost 1 base, J lost 3 bases, and 9 bases lay in between. The germline V gene has CDR1 LGHNA and CDR2 YNFKEQ. The CDR3 sequence: CASSQGGTYTGELFF. The CDR3, as DNA: TGTGCCAGCAGCCAAGGCGGGACCTACACCGGGGAGCTGTTTTTT.